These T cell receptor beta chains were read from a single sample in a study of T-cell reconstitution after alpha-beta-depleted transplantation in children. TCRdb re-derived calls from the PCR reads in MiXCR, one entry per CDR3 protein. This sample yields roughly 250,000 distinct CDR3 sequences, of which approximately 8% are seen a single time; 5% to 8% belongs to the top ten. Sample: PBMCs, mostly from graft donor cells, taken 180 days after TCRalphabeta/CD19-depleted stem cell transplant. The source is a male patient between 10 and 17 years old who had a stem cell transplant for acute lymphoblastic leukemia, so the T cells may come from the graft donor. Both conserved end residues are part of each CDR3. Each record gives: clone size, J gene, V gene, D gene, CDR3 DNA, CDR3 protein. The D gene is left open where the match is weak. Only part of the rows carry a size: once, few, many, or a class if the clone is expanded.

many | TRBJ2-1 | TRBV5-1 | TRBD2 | TGCGCCAGCAGCTTGGGGCTAGCGGGAGGGCTCGACAATGAGCAGTTCTTC | CASSLGLAGGLDNEQFF
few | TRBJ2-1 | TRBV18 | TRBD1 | TGTGCCAGCTCACCACAGACAGGGGGCCGGGAGCAGTTCTTC | CASSPQTGGREQFF
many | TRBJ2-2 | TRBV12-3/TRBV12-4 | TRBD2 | TGTGCCAGCAGTTTAGGGCTAGCGGCGAACACCGGGGAGCTGTTTTTT | CASSLGLAANTGELFF
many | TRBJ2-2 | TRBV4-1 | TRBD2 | TGCGCCAGCAAGGGACTAGCGACCGGGGAGCTGTTTTTT | CASKGLATGELFF
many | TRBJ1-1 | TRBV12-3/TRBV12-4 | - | TGTGCCAGCATCGGTGACAAGGTAGTAGGAGCTTTCTTT | CASIGDKVVGAFF
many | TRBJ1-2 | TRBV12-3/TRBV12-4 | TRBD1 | TGTGCCAGCAGTTTAAGGGACAGGGGTCATGGCTACACCTTC | CASSLRDRGHGYTF
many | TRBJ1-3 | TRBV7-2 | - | TGTGCCAGCAGTTCACGGGGAAACACCATATATTTT | CASSSRGNTIYF
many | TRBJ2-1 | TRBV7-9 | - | TGTGCCAGCAGCTCCGGCCTTAGCGGAAAAAACTCCTACAATGAGCAGTTCTTC | CASSSGLSGKNSYNEQFF
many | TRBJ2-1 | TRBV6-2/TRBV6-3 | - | TGTGCCAGCAGTTCCCGACTCACCGGGCAGTTCTTC | CASSSRLTGQFF
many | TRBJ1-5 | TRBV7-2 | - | TGTGCCAGCAGAGAAGGGGGAAGCAATCAGCCCCAGCATTTT | CASREGGSNQPQHF
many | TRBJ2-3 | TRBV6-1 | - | TGTGCCAGCAGTGTATTCGCCGGGGCCGACCTCACAGATACGCAGTATTTT | CASSVFAGADLTDTQYF
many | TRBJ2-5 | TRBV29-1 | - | TGCAGCGTTGAAGATCTTCGGGACGGTGGACAAGAGACCCAGTACTTC | CSVEDLRDGGQETQYF
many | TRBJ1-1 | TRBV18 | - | TGTGCCAGCTCACTCCCGCCGCAAGGGCTTCACACTGAAGCTTTCTTT | CASSLPPQGLHTEAFF
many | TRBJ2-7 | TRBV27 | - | TGTGCCAGCAGTTTGGGTAGTTTTTATGGGGAGCAGTACTTC | CASSLGSFYGEQYF
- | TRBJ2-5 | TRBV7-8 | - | TGTGCCAGCAGCGCCAGCCGAGAGACCCAGTACTTC | CASSASRETQYF